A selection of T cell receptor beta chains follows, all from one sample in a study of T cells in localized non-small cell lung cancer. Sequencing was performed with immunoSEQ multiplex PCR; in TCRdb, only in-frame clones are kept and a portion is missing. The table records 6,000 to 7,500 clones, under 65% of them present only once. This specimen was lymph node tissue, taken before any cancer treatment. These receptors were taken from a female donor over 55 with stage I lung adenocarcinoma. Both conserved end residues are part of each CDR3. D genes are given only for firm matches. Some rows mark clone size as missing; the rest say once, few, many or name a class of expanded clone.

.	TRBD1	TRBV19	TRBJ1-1	TGTGCCAGTATCCTGGACAGGGGCACTGAAGCTTTCTTT	CASILDRGTEAFF
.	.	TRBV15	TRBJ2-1	TGTGCCACCAGCGCGAACTGGGGGGCGCGGGTCAATGAGCAGTTCTTC	CATSANWGARVNEQFF
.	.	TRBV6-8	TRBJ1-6	TGTGCCAGCAGAAAAGGGACTGCTTATTCGCCCCTCCACTTT	CASRKGTAYSPLHF
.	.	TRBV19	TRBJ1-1	TGTGCCAGTAGTTCGAGGAGGAACACTGAAGCTTTCTTT	CASSSRRNTEAFF
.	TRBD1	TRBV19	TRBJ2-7	TGTGCCAGTAGTATTTCCTCCGGGACAGGGGTTGTCGAGCAGTACTTC	CASSISSGTGVVEQYF
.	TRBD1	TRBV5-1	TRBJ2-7	TGCGCCAGCAGCTTGACCGGGACAGGGGACGAGCAGTATTTC	CASSLTGTGDEQYF
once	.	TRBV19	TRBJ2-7	TGTGCCAGTACCGTGGGTACAGGGCCAACCTACGAGCAGTACTTC	CASTVGTGPTYEQYF
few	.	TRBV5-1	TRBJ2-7	TGCGCCAGCAGCCAAAGAGACAGCAACTCCTACGAGCAGTACTTC	CASSQRDSNSYEQYF
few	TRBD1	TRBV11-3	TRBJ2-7	TGTGCCAGCAGCCGGACCGGGACAGGGGTTGGATACGAGCAGTACTTC	CASSRTGTGVGYEQYF
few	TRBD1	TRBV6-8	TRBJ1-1	TGTGCCAGCAGTGAGGGGACAGGTCGGGACACTGAAGCTTTCTTT	CASSEGTGRDTEAFF
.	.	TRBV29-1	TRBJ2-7	TGCAGCGTTAAAACACAGGGCTACGAGCAGTACTTC	CSVKTQGYEQYF
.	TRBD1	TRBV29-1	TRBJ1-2	TGCAGCGTTGAGTGGACAGGGGCGGCCGGCTACACCTTC	CSVEWTGAAGYTF
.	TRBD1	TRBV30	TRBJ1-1	TGTGCCTGGAGTCCCAGTCCCGGGACAGGGCCAGCTTTCTTT	CAWSPSPGTGPAFF
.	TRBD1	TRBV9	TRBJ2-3	TGTGCCAGCAGTCACGACAGGGGGGATACGCAGTATTTT	CASSHDRGDTQYF
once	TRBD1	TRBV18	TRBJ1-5	TGTGCCAGCTCACTGGGACAGGGCAATCAGCCCCAGCATTTT	CASSLGQGNQPQHF
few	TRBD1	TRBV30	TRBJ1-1	TGTGCCTGGGACAGGGGCACTGAAGCTTTCTTT	CAWDRGTEAFF
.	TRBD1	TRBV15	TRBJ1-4	TGTGCCACCAGCAGCCCGGACAGGGTAATACAGAAACTGTTTTTT	CATSSPDRVIQKLFF
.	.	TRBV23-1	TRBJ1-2	TGCGCCAGCAGCCAAGATGGGGCAGGGGCCGGTTTCTATGGCTACACCTTC	CASSQDGAGAGFYGYTF
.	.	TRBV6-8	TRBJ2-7	TGTGCCAGCAGTTACCCGGGGGTAGGCTACGAGCAGTACTTC	CASSYPGVGYEQYF
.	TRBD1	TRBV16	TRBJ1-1	TGTGCCAGCAGCCAATTAAGACAGGGTGGGACTGAAGCTTTCTTT	CASSQLRQGGTEAFF
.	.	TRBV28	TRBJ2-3	TGTGCCAGCAGTTTACAGGATAGCACAGATACGCAGTATTTT	CASSLQDSTDTQYF
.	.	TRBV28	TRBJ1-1	TGTGCCAGCAGTTTAGGGCGGACCAACACTGAAGCTTTCTTT	CASSLGRTNTEAFF
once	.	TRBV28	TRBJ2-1	TGTGCCAGCAGTCTCTTCACGGGCTCCCTCTACAATGAGCAGTTCTTC	CASSLFTGSLYNEQFF
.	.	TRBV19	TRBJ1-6	TGTGCCAGTAGGAAGGACAGCTTGAGCTCCTATAATTCACCCCTCCACTTT	CASRKDSLSSYNSPLHF
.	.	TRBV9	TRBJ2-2	TGTGCCAGCAGCGCGTGGGGAGCCACCGGGGAGCTGTTTTTT	CASSAWGATGELFF
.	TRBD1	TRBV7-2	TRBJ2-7	TGTGCCAGCAGCTTTTACAGGGGGCTTGGGACCTACGAGCAGTACTTC	CASSFYRGLGTYEQYF
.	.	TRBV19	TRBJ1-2	TGTGCCAGTAGTCCCGCGAGAGGGCCTGGCTATGGCTACACCTTC	CASSPARGPGYGYTF
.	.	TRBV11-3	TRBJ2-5	TGTGCCAGCAGCATAACGCGGGGACGGGAGACCCAGTACTTC	CASSITRGRETQYF
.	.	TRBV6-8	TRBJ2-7	TGTGCCAGCAGTTACCGTGCCATCTCCTACGAGCAGTACTTC	CASSYRAISYEQYF
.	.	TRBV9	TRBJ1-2	TGTGCCAGCAGCGCACTAGGGGGGAGCTACACCTTC	CASSALGGSYTF
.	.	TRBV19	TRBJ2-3	TGTGCCAGTAGTATAGGACTAGACACAGATACGCAGTATTTT	CASSIGLDTDTQYF
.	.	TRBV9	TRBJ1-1	TGTGCCAGCAGCATATCTGGCCACACTGAAGCTTTCTTT	CASSISGHTEAFF
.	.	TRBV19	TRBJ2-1	TGTGCCAGTAGTATCGTCCTAGGGCCCTACAATGAGCAGTTCTTC	CASSIVLGPYNEQFF
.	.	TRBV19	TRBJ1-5	TGTGCCAGTAGTATCGGCAGGGCGACTAATCAGCCCCAGCATTTT	CASSIGRATNQPQHF
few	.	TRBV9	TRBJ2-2	TGTGCCAGCAGCCCGAGTATCACCGGGGAGCTGTTTTTT	CASSPSITGELFF
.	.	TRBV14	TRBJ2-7	TGTGCCAGCAGCCCCTTAGGGGTGCTACCTTACGAGCAGTACTTC	CASSPLGVLPYEQYF